This T cell receptor beta chain was documented in a study of blood T cell repertoires in COVID-19. In the original processing: Estimates of nucleated cell counts were drawn from the amplification of reference gene primers. The protocol was immunoSEQ multiplex PCR, while the TCRdb copy is restricted to in-frame clones and leaves out a portion. V and J calls and clone size come straight from that table; D and trimming were deduced from the DNA. The data show roughly 230,000 clones, 75% to 85% seen once. The clonotype originates from a human donor in a cohort sampled during active COVID-19. Sequenced: peripheral blood.

CDR3 loop: CASSPRDFSYEQYF. The CDR3 DNA follows: TGTGCCAGCAGCCCTAGGGACTTTTCCTACGAGCAGTACTTC. The chain joins TRBV7-2 to TRBJ2-7; possible D gene TRBD2, 6 bases. CDR3 length: 14 amino acids. Germline V gives CDR1 SGHTA, CDR2 FQGNSA. V shed 5 bases and J shed 1 base, with 12 bases lying between them.